This T cell receptor (beta chain) came from a study of blood T cells in healthy people across ages. As for the study in general: Template-switching capture recovered about one barcoded beta molecule per two T cells. Study-wide findings and caveats: Per million T cells, TCR beta diversity dropped roughly linearly as age increased.

Worth noting for this clonotype: Its specificity is unknown.

A second PCR of about 7 to 12 cycles used a sample-barcoded 5' primer and a J-beta primer mix. TCRdb itself ran the 5' RACE reads through MiXCR, one entry per CDR3 protein. The table includes about 1.7 million distinct CDR3 sequences, 28% detected once. Trimming took 4 bases from V and 0 from J, leaving 8 bases between them. The CDR3 sequence is 14 residues long. The germline V gene encodes CDR1 LNHNV and CDR2 YYDKDF (reference sequence). Per-sample PBMC isolation yielded at least 6.5 million cells. This sequence originates from a woman aged 25 to 39 in good health. The sample consisted of blood. J is TRBJ2-3 and V is TRBV15; no firm D call. This chain's CDR3 is CATSNLRSTDTQYF. In DNA form, the CDR3 reads TGTGCCACCAGCAACCTCCGGAGCACAGATACGCAGTATTTT.